Listed below are T cell receptor beta chains from one sample, sequenced in a study of shared clonotypes between healthy human individuals. Assay: immunoSEQ multiplex PCR; the TCRdb copy retains only in-frame clones and omits some. The data contain some 660,000 clones, about three quarters of them singletons. Input material: memory CD4+ T cells sorted from blood. The receptors originated from a woman aged 30 to 39 in good health. Each CDR3 is given with its conserved first and last residue.

j_call v_call cdr3_length cdr3_aa
TRBJ2-7 TRBV6-1 12 CASSDGIYEQYF
TRBJ1-1 TRBV6-5 14 CASSSQGAYTEAFF
TRBJ2-7 TRBV6-1 12 CASGGTAYEQYF
TRBJ1-2 TRBV27 15 CASSPGQGLAYGYTF
TRBJ2-1 TRBV5-1 16 CASSLAETGDFSEQFF
TRBJ1-1 TRBV7-8 13 CASSLQQGPEAFF
TRBJ1-1 TRBV19 14 CASSTGQGNTEAFF
TRBJ1-5 TRBV6-1 16 CASSEGGGFAYQPQHF
TRBJ2-2 TRBV29-1 15 CSVDGAGGGTGELFF
TRBJ2-5 TRBV6-5 13 CASKRTGLGTQYF
TRBJ1-1 TRBV7-2 16 CASSSLHRVMNTEAFF
TRBJ2-5 TRBV9 13 CASSDSGQETQYF
TRBJ2-3 TRBV20-1 9 CRTTDTQYF
TRBJ2-7 TRBV29-1 13 CSVARLERGEQYF
TRBJ1-2 TRBV27 13 CASRFTGGYGYTF
TRBJ1-1 TRBV6-5 13 CASSYLLNTEAFF
TRBJ2-3 TRBV5-1 11 CASRGADTQYF
TRBJ1-1 TRBV4-2 15 CASSQEVKMNTEAFF
TRBJ1-5 TRBV11-3 17 CASSFRWDSELVQPQHF
TRBJ1-2 TRBV10-3 15 CAISVNVGRNYGYTF
TRBJ1-1 TRBV5-1 12 CASRTDNTEAFF
TRBJ2-3 TRBV7-2 17 CASSARLAGVGTDTQYF
TRBJ2-1 TRBV27 14 CASRAERENNEQFF
TRBJ1-3 TRBV11-2 14 CASTGDRAGNTIYF
TRBJ1-5 TRBV19 14 CASSIDSINQPQHF
TRBJ1-1 TRBV29-1 13 CSVDFRVTTEAFF
TRBJ2-1 TRBV5-6 14 CASSLVSGYNEQFF
TRBJ1-1 TRBV30 14 CAWGQQGANTEAFF